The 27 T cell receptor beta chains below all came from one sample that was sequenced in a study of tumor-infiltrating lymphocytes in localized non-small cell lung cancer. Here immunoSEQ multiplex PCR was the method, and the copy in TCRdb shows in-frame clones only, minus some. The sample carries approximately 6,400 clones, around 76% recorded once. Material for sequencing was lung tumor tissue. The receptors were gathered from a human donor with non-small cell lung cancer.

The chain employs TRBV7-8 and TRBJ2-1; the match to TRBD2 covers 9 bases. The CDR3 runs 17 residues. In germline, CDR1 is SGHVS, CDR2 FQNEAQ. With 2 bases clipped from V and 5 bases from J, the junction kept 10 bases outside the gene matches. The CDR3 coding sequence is TGTGCCAGCAGCTTATGGATCGCGGGGGGGGAGAACAATGAGCAGTTCTTC. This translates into CASSLWIAGGENNEQFF.

Here the CDR3 reads CASSLVTTGDEQFF. The CDR3 coding sequence is TGTGCCAGCAGCTTAGTGACTACGGGCGATGAGCAGTTCTTC. The chain uses TRBV7-8 and TRBJ2-1; a weak D match, TRBD2 (5 bases). The germline V gene has CDR1 SGHVS and CDR2 FQNEAQ. V was pared by 1 base and J by 8 bases, with 12 bases between. The CDR3 length is 14 residues.

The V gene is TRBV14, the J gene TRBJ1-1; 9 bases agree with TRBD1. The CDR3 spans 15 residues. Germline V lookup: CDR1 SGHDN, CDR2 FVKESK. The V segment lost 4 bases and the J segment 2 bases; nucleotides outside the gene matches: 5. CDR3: CASSPRTGDNTEAFF. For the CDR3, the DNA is TGTGCCAGCAGCCCTCGGACAGGGGACAACACTGAAGCTTTCTTT.

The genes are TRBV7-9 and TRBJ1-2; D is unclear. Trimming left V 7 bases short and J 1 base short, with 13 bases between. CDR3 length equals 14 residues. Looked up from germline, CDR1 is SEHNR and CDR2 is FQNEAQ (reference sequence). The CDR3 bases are TGTGCCAGCACACAAGAGAAAAATAACTATGGCTACACCTTC. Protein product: CASTQEKNNYGYTF.

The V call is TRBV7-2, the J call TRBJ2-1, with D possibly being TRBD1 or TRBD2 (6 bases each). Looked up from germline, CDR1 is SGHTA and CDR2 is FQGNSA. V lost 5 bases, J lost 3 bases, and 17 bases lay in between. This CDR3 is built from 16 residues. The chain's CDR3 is CASSKWTEEGYNEQFF. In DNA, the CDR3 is TGTGCCAGCAGCAAGTGGACAGAGGAGGGCTACAATGAGCAGTTCTTC. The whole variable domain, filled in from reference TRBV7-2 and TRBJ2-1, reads GAGVSQSPSNKVTEKGKDVELRCDPISGHTALYWYRQSLGQGLEFLIYFQGNSAPDKSGLPSDRFSAERTGGSVSTLTIQRTQQEDSAVYLCASSKWTEEGYNEQFFGPGTRLTVL.

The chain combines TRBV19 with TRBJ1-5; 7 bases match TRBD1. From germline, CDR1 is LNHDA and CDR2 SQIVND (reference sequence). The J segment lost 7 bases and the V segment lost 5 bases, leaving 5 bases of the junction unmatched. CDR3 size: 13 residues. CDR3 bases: TGTGCCAGTAGTCAAGACAGGGCCCAGCCCCAGCATTTT. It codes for CASSQDRAQPQHF.

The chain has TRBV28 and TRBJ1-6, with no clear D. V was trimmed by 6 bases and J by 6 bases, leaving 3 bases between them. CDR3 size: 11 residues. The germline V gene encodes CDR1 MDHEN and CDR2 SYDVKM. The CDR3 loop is CASSSNSPLHF. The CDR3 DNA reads TGTGCCAGCAGCTCTAATTCACCCCTCCACTTT. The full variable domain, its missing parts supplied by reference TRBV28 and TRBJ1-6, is DVKVTQSSRYLVKRTGEKVFLECVQDMDHENMFWYRQDPGLGLRLIYFSYDVKMKEKGDIPEGYSVSREKKERFSLILESASTNQTSMYLCASSSNSPLHFGNGTRLTVT.

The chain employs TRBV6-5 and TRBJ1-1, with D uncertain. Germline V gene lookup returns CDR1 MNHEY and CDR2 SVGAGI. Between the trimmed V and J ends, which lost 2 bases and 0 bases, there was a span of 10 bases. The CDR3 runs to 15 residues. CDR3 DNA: TGTGCCAGCAGTTACCAGGCCGGCCTGAACACTGAAGCTTTCTTT. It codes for CASSYQAGLNTEAFF.

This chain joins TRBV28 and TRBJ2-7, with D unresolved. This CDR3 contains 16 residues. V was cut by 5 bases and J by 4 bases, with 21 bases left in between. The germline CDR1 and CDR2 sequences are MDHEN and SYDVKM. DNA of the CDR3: TGTGCCAGCAGTATTTCGACATTCCCTAGACCTTACGAGCAGTACTTC. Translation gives CASSISTFPRPYEQYF.

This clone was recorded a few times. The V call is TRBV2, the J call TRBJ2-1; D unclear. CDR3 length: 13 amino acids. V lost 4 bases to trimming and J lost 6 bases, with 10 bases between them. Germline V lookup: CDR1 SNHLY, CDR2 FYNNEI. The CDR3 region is CASSGQVTNEQFF. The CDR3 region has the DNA TGTGCCAGCAGTGGGCAGGTCACCAATGAGCAGTTCTTC.

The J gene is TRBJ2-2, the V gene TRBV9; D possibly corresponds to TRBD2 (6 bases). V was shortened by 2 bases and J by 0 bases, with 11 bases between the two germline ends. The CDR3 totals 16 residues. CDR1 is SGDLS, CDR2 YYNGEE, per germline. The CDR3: CASSVGGGPNTGELFF. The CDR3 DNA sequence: TGTGCCAGCAGCGTTGGGGGAGGCCCGAACACCGGGGAGCTGTTTTTT.

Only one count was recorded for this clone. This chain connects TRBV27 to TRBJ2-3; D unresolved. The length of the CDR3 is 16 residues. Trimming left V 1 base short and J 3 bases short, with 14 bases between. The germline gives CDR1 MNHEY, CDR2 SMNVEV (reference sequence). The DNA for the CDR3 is TGTGCCAGCAGTTTATTGTACACTCAGGTTACAGATACGCAGTATTTT. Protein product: CASSLLYTQVTDTQYF.

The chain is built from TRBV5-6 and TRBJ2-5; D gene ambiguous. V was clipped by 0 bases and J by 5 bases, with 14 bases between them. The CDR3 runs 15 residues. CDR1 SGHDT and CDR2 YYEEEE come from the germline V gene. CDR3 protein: CASSLDRISSETQYF. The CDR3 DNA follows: TGTGCCAGCAGCTTGGATAGGATCTCGAGTGAGACCCAGTACTTC.

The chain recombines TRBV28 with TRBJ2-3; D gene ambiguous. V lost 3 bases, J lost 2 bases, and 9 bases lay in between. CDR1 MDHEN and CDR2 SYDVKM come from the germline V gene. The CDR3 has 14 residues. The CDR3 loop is CASSLPDHTDTQYF. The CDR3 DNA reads TGTGCCAGCAGTTTGCCGGACCACACAGATACGCAGTATTTT.

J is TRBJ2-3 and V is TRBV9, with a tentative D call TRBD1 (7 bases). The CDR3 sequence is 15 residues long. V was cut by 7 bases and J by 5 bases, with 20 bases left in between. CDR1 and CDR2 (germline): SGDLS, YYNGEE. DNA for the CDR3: TGTGCCAGCGCAGGGGGAGCGGGTGTTGGAGATACGCAGTATTTT. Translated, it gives CASAGGAGVGDTQYF.

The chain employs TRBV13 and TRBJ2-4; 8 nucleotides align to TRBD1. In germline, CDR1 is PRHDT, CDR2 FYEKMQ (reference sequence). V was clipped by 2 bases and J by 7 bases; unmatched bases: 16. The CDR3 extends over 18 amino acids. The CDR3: CASSLSLGQDLGRNIQYF. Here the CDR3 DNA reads TGTGCCAGCAGCTTAAGTCTGGGACAGGACCTCGGGCGGAACATTCAGTACTTC.

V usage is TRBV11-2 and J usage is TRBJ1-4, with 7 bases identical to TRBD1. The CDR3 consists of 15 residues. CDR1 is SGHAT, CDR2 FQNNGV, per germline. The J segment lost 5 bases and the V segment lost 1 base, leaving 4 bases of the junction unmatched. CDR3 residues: CASSLGAGGNEKLFF. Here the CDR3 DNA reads TGTGCCAGCAGCTTAGGGGCAGGGGGGAATGAAAAACTGTTTTTT. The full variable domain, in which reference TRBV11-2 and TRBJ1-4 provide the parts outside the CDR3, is EAGVAQSPRYKIIEKRQSVAFWCNPISGHATLYWYQQILGQGPKLLIQFQNNGVVDDSQLPKDRFSAERLKGVDSTLKIQPAKLEDSAVYLCASSLGAGGNEKLFFGSGTQLSVL.

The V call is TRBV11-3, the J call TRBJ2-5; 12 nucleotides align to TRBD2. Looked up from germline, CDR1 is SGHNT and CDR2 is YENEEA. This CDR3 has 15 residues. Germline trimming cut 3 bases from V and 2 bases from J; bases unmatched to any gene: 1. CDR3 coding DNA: TGTGCCAGCAGCTTGGGGACTAGCGGGCAAGAGACCCAGTACTTC. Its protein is CASSLGTSGQETQYF.

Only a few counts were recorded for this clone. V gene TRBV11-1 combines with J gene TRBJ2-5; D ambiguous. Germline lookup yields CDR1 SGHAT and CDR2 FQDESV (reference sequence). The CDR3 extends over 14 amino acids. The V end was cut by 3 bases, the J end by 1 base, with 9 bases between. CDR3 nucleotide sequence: TGTGCCAGCAGCTTTCTCCAGACCCAAGAGACCCAGTACTTC. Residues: CASSFLQTQETQYF.

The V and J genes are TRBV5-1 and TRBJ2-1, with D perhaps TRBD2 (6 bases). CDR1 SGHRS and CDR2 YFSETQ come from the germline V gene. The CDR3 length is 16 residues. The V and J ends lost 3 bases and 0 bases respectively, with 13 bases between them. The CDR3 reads CASSSGGGSSYNEQFF. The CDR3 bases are TGCGCCAGCAGCTCGGGCGGAGGGAGCTCCTACAATGAGCAGTTCTTC. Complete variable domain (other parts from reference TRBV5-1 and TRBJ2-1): KAGVTQTPRYLIKTRGQQVTLSCSPISGHRSVSWYQQTPGQGLQFLFEYFSETQRNKGNFPGRFSGRQFSNSRSEMNVSTLELGDSALYLCASSSGGGSSYNEQFFGPGTRLTVL.

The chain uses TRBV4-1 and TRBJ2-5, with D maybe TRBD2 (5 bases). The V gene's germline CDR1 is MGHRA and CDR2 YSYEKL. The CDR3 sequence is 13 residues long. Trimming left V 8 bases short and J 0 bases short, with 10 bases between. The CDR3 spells CASQPGNQETQYF. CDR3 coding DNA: TGCGCCAGCCAGCCGGGGAACCAAGAGACCCAGTACTTC.

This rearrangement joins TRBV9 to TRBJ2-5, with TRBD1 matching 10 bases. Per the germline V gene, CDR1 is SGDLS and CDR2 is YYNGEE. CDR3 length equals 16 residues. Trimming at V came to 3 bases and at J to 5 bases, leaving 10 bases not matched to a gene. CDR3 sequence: CASSATGTGVRETQYF. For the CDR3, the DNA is TGTGCCAGCAGCGCCACCGGGACAGGGGTGAGGGAGACCCAGTACTTC. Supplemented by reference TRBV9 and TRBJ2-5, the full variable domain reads DSGVTQTPKHLITATGQRVTLRCSPRSGDLSVYWYQQSLDQGLQFLIQYYNGEERAKGNILERFSAQQFPDLHSELNLSSLELGDSALYFCASSATGTGVRETQYFGPGTRLLVL.

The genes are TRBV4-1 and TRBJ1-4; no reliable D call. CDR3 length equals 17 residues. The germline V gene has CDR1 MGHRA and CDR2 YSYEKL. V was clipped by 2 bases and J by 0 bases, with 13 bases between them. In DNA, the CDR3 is TGCGCCAGCAGCCAATCCCCCCTCATAGCAACTAATGAAAAACTGTTTTTT. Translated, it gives CASSQSPLIATNEKLFF.

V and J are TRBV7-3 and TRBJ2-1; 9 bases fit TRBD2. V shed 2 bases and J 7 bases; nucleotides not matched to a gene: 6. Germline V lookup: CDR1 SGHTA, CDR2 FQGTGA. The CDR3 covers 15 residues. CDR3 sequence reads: CASSLAGGPKNEQFF. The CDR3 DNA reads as TGTGCCAGCAGCTTAGCGGGAGGGCCTAAGAATGAGCAGTTCTTC.

In DNA, the CDR3 is TGCGCCAGCAGCCATCACACAGGGGGCAAAAGGACCGGGGAGCTGTTTTTT. As protein: CASSHHTGGKRTGELFF. The V call is TRBV4-1, the J call TRBJ2-2, with TRBD1 identical over 9 bases. Germline CDR1 reads MGHRA; CDR2 reads YSYEKL. V lost 3 bases, J lost 5 bases, and 10 bases stayed unmatched. CDR3 length: 17 amino acids.

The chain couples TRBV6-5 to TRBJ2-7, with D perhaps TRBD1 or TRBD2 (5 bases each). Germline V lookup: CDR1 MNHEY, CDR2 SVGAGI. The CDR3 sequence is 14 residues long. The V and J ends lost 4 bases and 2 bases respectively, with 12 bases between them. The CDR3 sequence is CASSFRDPTYEQYF. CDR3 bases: TGTGCCAGCAGTTTCCGGGACCCAACCTACGAGCAGTACTTC.

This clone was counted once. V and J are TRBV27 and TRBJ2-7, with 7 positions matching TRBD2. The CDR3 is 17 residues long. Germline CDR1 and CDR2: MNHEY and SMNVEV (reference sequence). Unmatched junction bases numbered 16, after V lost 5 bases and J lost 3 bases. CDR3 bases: TGTGCCAGCAGTCCAAGGACTAGTAATTACCTGGGCTACGAGCAGTACTTC. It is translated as CASSPRTSNYLGYEQYF.